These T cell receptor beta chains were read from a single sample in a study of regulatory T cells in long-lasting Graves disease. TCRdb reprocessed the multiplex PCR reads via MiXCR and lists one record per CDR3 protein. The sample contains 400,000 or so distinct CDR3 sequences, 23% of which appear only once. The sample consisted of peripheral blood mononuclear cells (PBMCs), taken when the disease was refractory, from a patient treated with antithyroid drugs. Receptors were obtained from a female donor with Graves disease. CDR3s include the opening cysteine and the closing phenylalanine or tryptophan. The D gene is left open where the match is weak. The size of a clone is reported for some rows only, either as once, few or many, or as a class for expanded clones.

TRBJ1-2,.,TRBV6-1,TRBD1,TGTGCCAGCAGCCAGGGGGCCGAAAACTATGGCTACACCTTC,CASSQGAENYGYTF
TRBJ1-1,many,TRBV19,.,TGTGCCAGTAGTTCCAAGGGATACACTGAAGCTTTCTTT,CASSSKGYTEAFF
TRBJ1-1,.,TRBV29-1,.,TGCAGCGTTCAGGCAGGGTGGGGGAAAGCTTTCTTT,CSVQAGWGKAFF
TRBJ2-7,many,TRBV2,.,TGTGCCAGCAGTGATCTGGGGGATGAGCAGTACTTC,CASSDLGDEQYF
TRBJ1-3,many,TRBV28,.,TGTGCCAGCAGCGGACCGATCCCCTCTGGAAACACCATATATTTT,CASSGPIPSGNTIYF
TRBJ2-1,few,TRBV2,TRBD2,TGTGCCAGCAGTGATCCTAGCGGGAGCTCCTACAATGAGCAGTTCTTC,CASSDPSGSSYNEQFF
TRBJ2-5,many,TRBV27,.,TGTGCCAGCAGTTGGGGAGAGACCCAGTACTTC,CASSWGETQYF
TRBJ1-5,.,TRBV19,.,TGTGCCAGTAGTATACTCCCACAGGGCAGTAGCAATCAGCCCCAGCATTTT,CASSILPQGSSNQPQHF
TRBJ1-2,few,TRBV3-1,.,TGTGCCAGCAGTCGTCGGCGGCCCTCGGGCTATGGCTACACCTTC,CASSRRRPSGYGYTF
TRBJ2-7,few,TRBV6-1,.,TGTGCCAGCAGTGAGGGGGCGGGGACCTCCTACGAGCAGTACTTC,CASSEGAGTSYEQYF
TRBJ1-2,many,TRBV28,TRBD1,TGTGCCAGCACACCGGACAGGGCGCTCGTACACTACACCTTC,CASTPDRALVHYTF
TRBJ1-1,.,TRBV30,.,TGTGCCTGGAGTGTATCGGTAGGGAAACGCGCTGAAGCTTTCTTT,CAWSVSVGKRAEAFF
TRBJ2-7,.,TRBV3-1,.,TGTGCCAGCAGCCAAGGTGGAGTGACCTACGAGCAGTACTTC,CASSQGGVTYEQYF
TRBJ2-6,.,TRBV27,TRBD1,TGTGCCAGCAGTAGGGGGACAGGGGTCAGCTCTGGGGCCAACGTCCTGACTTTC,CASSRGTGVSSGANVLTF
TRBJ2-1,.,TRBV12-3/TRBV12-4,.,TGTGCCAGCCGAGTAGGGAGGCGGTCCTACAATGAGCAGTTCTTC,CASRVGRRSYNEQFF
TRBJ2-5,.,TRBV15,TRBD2,TGTGCCACCAGCAGAGTACTAGCGGGGGTAGGGTGGGAGACCCAGTACTTC,CATSRVLAGVGWETQYF
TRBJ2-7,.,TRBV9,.,TGTGCCAGCAGCTCAGAAGCGGACTACGAGCAGTACTTC,CASSSEADYEQYF
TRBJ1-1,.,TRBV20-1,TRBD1,TGCAGTGCTAACAAACAGGGGGCCACTGAAGCTTTCTTT,CSANKQGATEAFF
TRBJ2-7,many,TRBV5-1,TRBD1,TGCGCCAGCAGCCTCGGGACAGCCAGCGAGCAGTACTTC,CASSLGTASEQYF
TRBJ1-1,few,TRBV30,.,TGTGCCTGGAGCACACTTAGTACTGAAGCTTTCTTT,CAWSTLSTEAFF
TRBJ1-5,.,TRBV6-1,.,TGTGCCAGCAGGGCAGGTGGGAATCAGCCCCAGCATTTT,CASRAGGNQPQHF
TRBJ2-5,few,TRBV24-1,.,TGTGCCACGTCCGGGACACAGGAGCCCCAGTACTTC,CATSGTQEPQYF
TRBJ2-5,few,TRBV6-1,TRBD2,TGTGCCAGCAGTCCGACGGGACTAGCGATTGAGACCCAGTACTTC,CASSPTGLAIETQYF
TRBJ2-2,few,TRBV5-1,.,TGCGCCAGCAGCCCTGGACCGAACACCGGGGAGCTGTTTTTT,CASSPGPNTGELFF
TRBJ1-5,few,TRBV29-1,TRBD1,TGCAGCGCACGGACAGGGCTAAATCAGCCCCAGCATTTT,CSARTGLNQPQHF
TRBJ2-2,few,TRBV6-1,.,TGTGCCAGCAGCACCGGGACGGCCAACACCGGGGAGCTGTTTTTT,CASSTGTANTGELFF
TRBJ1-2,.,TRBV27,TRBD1,TGTGCCAGCAGTTTACTTCCAGGGACAGGGGGGCCGGGCTATGGCTACACCTTC,CASSLLPGTGGPGYGYTF
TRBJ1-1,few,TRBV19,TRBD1,TGTGCCAGTGCTGGACAGGGGGCGGGCACTGAAGCTTTCTTT,CASAGQGAGTEAFF
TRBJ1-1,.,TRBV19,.,TGTGCCAGTAGTTCACAGGGATCCACTGAAGCTTTCTTT,CASSSQGSTEAFF
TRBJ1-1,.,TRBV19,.,TGTGCCAGTAGATCAGCACAGGGCCCGAACACTGAAGCTTTCTTT,CASRSAQGPNTEAFF
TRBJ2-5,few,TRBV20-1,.,TGCAGCCTGGGAGGCCAAGAGACCCAGTACTTC,CSLGGQETQYF
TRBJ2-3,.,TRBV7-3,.,TGTGCCAGCAGCTTGGGAACAGATACGCAGTATTTT,CASSLGTDTQYF
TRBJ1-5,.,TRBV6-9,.,TGTGCCAGCAGTTACTCTTCGGGGCCCCAGCATTTT,CASSYSSGPQHF
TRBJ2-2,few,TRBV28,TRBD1,TGTGCCAGCAGTTTACAGGGGGCGCCCGGGGAGCTGTTTTTT,CASSLQGAPGELFF
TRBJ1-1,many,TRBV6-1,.,TGTGCCAGCAGGCCCATCCATCCGAACACTGAAGCTTTCTTT,CASRPIHPNTEAFF
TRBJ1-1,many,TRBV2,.,TGTGCCAGCAGTGACAAACAGCTGAACACTGAAGCTTTCTTT,CASSDKQLNTEAFF
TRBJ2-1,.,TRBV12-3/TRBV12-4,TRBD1,TGTGCCAGCAGTAAGACAGGGGGAGAATATATCTACAATGAGCAGTTCTTC,CASSKTGGEYIYNEQFF
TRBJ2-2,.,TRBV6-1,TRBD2,TGTGCCAGCAGATGGTCCGGACTAGCGAACACCGGGGAGCTGTTTTTT,CASRWSGLANTGELFF
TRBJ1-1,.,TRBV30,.,TGTGCCTGGAGTGTACGAGGCGCAGGAGACACTGAAGCTTTCTTT,CAWSVRGAGDTEAFF
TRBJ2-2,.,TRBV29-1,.,TGCAGCGTTGACCGACAGAACACCGGGGAGCTGTTTTTT,CSVDRQNTGELFF
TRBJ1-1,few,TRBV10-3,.,TGTGCCATCAGTGACAGGGAGAACACTGAAGCTTTCTTT,CAISDRENTEAFF
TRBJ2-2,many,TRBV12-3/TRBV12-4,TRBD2,TGTGCCAGCAGGAAGCGGGGCGCGAACACCGGGGAGCTGTTTTTT,CASRKRGANTGELFF
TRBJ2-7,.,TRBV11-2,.,TGTGCCAGCAGCTTAGGTGGGGGATCCGAGCAGTACTTC,CASSLGGGSEQYF
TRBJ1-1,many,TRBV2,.,TGTGCCAGCACCTTTCTATTGGGGGTGGGCACTGAAGCTTTCTTT,CASTFLLGVGTEAFF
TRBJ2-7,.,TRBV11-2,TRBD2,TGTGCCAGCAGCCGCAATAGCGGGAGCTCCTACGAGCAGTACTTC,CASSRNSGSSYEQYF
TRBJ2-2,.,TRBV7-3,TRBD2,TGTGCCAGCAGCCGTCCGGCTAGCGGAATGAAAACGAACACCGGGGAGCTGTTTTTT,CASSRPASGMKTNTGELFF
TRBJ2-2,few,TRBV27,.,TGTGCCACCTCTGGCGGGCCCCAACGGGAGCTGTTTTTT,CATSGGPQRELFF
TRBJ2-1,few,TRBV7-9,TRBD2,TGTGCCAGCAGCTATTCGCCGGGACAGAGACTAGCGGGAGTAATTTCTGAACAGTTCTTC,CASSYSPGQRLAGVISEQFF
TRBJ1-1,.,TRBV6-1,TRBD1,TGTGCCAGCATGGGACAGATCAACACTGAAGCTTTCTTT,CASMGQINTEAFF
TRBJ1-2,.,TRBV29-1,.,TGCAGCGTTGGGTTTGGGAGTAACTATGGCTACACCTTC,CSVGFGSNYGYTF
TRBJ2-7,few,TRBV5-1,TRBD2,TGCGCCAGCGGATTAACTAGCGGGAGTAGCGAGCAGTACTTC,CASGLTSGSSEQYF
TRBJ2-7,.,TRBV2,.,TGTGCCAGCAGCCCACCCTCCGTGGGGGAGCAGTACTTC,CASSPPSVGEQYF
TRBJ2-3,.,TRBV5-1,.,TGCGCCAGCAGCTTGGATCAGGGCGGTAGCACAGATACGCAGTATTTT,CASSLDQGGSTDTQYF
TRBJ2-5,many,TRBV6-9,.,TGTGCCAGCAGTTACTCGAATGGGATTGAGACCCAGTACTTC,CASSYSNGIETQYF
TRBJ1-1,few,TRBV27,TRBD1,TGTGCCAGCAGTTTGAGAAGGGGGCTGGGCACTGAAGCTTTCTTT,CASSLRRGLGTEAFF
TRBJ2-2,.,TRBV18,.,TGTGCCAGCTCACCTGCTAGCTCAAACACCGGGGAGCTGTTTTTT,CASSPASSNTGELFF
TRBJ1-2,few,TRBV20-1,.,TGCAGTGCTGGAACAGTTAACTATGGCTACACCTTC,CSAGTVNYGYTF
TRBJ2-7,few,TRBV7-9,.,TGTGCCAGCAGCTTTGGTCTCCCCGCCTACGAGCAGTACTTC,CASSFGLPAYEQYF
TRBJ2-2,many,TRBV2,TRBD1,TGTGCCAGCAATCCGGGACAGGGGGCGCGCACCGGGGAGCTGTTTTTT,CASNPGQGARTGELFF